These 8 T cell receptor beta chains were sequenced from one sample in a study of shared clonotypes between healthy human individuals. Using immunoSEQ multiplex PCR, the repertoire was profiled, and TCRdb retains in-frame clones only, with some absent. The profile covers around 2.1 million clones, with about 92% appearing a single time and more than 1.5% taken by the ten largest. CD45RO-negative, CCR7-positively selected cells formed the naive CD8 fraction, excluding terminally differentiated effector memory CD45RA+ cells. The source material was naive CD8+ T cells from PBMCs. All receptors derive from a man between 18 and 29 years old in good health. Some clones in this sample may be carry-over from other donors' samples.

V and J are TRBV4-3 and TRBJ2-7; a weak D match, TRBD2 (6 bases). This CDR3 contains 15 residues. Trimming removed 1 base at V and 0 bases at J, with 10 bases between. Germline loops: CDR1 LGHNA, CDR2 YSLEER. As DNA, the CDR3 is TGCGCCAGCAGCCAAGCGCGGGGCCTCTCCTACGAGCAGTACTTC. It translates to CASSQARGLSYEQYF.

The gene calls are TRBV6-1 and TRBJ2-5; D perhaps matches TRBD1 (5 bases). The V gene lost 2 bases and the J gene lost 5 bases, with 12 bases spanning the gap. Germline lookup yields CDR1 MNHNS and CDR2 SASEGT. This CDR3 comprises 14 residues. CDR3 DNA sequence: TGTGCCAGCAGTGAATCAGGGTTGGGGGAGACCCAGTACTTC. Translated: CASSESGLGETQYF.

The count of this clone is one. The CDR3, as DNA: TGTGCCAGCAGCAAAAAGTGGGACAGGGGGTCCGGAAGGCGGATGGACACTGAAGCTTTCTTT. Translation: CASSKKWDRGSGRRMDTEAFF. V is TRBV21-1 and J is TRBJ1-1; the D call in the table, TRBD1, was not verified against the DNA. TRBV21-1 is an annotated pseudogene. CDR3 length: 21 residues.

This sequence joins TRBV28 and TRBJ2-7; TRBD1 matches 7 bases. The V gene end was trimmed by 5 bases and the J gene end by 3 bases; junction bases not matched to a gene: 7. The germline V gene encodes CDR1 MDHEN and CDR2 SYDVKM. The length of the CDR3 is 14 residues. The CDR3 protein is CASSQPRQGYEQYF. The CDR3 bases are TGTGCCAGCAGTCAACCCCGACAGGGCTACGAGCAGTACTTC.

The chain couples TRBV18 to TRBJ2-7; D is possibly TRBD2 (5 bases). This CDR3 has 14 residues. CDR1 is KGHSH and CDR2 is LQKENI in the germline V gene. Trimming took off 4 bases at V and 2 bases at J, with 12 bases between the two ends. The CDR3 region has the DNA TGTGCCAGCTCACTGTCGGGTAGCGCCTACGAGCAGTACTTC. Its protein product is CASSLSGSAYEQYF.

V gene TRBV6-1 combines with J gene TRBJ2-7; unclear D gene. This CDR3 has 16 residues. CDR1 is MNHNS, CDR2 SASEGT, per germline. V was clipped by 4 bases and J by 0 bases, with 16 bases between them. This CDR3 is CASSAGHAWSSYEQYF. CDR3 nucleotide sequence: TGTGCCAGCAGTGCGGGTCACGCCTGGAGCTCCTACGAGCAGTACTTC.

As concerns this clone: In the same sample, other DNA sequences code for this CDR3. The chain has TRBV9 and TRBJ1-3; D ambiguous. CDR1 and CDR2 (germline): SGDLS, YYNGEE. This CDR3 is 14 amino acids long. V lost 0 bases and J lost 1, with 5 bases in between. For the CDR3, the DNA is TGTGCCAGCAGCGTAGCGGGATCTGGAAACACCATATATTTT. Its translation is CASSVAGSGNTIYF.

The rearrangement uses TRBV15 and TRBJ2-5; 8 bases map to TRBD1. The V segment lost 0 bases and the J segment 4 bases; nucleotides outside the gene matches: 4. Germline V gene sequence: CDR1 LNHNV, CDR2 YYDKDF (reference sequence). This CDR3 comprises 15 residues. The CDR3 reads CATSRDLTGGETQYF. CDR3 sequence (DNA): TGTGCCACCAGCAGAGATCTAACAGGGGGAGAGACCCAGTACTTC.